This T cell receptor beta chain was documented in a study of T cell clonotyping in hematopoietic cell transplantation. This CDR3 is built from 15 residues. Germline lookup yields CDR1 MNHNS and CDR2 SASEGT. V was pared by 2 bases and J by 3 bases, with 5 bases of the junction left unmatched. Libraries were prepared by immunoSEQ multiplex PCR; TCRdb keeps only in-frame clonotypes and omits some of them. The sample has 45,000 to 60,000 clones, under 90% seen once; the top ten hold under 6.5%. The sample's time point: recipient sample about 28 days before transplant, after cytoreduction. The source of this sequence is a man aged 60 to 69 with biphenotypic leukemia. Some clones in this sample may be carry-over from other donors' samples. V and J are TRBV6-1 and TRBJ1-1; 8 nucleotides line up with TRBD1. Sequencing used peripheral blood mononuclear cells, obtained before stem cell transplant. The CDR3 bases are TGTGCCAGCAGTGAAACCGGGACAGGAGACACTGAAGCTTTCTTT. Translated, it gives CASSETGTGDTEAFF.